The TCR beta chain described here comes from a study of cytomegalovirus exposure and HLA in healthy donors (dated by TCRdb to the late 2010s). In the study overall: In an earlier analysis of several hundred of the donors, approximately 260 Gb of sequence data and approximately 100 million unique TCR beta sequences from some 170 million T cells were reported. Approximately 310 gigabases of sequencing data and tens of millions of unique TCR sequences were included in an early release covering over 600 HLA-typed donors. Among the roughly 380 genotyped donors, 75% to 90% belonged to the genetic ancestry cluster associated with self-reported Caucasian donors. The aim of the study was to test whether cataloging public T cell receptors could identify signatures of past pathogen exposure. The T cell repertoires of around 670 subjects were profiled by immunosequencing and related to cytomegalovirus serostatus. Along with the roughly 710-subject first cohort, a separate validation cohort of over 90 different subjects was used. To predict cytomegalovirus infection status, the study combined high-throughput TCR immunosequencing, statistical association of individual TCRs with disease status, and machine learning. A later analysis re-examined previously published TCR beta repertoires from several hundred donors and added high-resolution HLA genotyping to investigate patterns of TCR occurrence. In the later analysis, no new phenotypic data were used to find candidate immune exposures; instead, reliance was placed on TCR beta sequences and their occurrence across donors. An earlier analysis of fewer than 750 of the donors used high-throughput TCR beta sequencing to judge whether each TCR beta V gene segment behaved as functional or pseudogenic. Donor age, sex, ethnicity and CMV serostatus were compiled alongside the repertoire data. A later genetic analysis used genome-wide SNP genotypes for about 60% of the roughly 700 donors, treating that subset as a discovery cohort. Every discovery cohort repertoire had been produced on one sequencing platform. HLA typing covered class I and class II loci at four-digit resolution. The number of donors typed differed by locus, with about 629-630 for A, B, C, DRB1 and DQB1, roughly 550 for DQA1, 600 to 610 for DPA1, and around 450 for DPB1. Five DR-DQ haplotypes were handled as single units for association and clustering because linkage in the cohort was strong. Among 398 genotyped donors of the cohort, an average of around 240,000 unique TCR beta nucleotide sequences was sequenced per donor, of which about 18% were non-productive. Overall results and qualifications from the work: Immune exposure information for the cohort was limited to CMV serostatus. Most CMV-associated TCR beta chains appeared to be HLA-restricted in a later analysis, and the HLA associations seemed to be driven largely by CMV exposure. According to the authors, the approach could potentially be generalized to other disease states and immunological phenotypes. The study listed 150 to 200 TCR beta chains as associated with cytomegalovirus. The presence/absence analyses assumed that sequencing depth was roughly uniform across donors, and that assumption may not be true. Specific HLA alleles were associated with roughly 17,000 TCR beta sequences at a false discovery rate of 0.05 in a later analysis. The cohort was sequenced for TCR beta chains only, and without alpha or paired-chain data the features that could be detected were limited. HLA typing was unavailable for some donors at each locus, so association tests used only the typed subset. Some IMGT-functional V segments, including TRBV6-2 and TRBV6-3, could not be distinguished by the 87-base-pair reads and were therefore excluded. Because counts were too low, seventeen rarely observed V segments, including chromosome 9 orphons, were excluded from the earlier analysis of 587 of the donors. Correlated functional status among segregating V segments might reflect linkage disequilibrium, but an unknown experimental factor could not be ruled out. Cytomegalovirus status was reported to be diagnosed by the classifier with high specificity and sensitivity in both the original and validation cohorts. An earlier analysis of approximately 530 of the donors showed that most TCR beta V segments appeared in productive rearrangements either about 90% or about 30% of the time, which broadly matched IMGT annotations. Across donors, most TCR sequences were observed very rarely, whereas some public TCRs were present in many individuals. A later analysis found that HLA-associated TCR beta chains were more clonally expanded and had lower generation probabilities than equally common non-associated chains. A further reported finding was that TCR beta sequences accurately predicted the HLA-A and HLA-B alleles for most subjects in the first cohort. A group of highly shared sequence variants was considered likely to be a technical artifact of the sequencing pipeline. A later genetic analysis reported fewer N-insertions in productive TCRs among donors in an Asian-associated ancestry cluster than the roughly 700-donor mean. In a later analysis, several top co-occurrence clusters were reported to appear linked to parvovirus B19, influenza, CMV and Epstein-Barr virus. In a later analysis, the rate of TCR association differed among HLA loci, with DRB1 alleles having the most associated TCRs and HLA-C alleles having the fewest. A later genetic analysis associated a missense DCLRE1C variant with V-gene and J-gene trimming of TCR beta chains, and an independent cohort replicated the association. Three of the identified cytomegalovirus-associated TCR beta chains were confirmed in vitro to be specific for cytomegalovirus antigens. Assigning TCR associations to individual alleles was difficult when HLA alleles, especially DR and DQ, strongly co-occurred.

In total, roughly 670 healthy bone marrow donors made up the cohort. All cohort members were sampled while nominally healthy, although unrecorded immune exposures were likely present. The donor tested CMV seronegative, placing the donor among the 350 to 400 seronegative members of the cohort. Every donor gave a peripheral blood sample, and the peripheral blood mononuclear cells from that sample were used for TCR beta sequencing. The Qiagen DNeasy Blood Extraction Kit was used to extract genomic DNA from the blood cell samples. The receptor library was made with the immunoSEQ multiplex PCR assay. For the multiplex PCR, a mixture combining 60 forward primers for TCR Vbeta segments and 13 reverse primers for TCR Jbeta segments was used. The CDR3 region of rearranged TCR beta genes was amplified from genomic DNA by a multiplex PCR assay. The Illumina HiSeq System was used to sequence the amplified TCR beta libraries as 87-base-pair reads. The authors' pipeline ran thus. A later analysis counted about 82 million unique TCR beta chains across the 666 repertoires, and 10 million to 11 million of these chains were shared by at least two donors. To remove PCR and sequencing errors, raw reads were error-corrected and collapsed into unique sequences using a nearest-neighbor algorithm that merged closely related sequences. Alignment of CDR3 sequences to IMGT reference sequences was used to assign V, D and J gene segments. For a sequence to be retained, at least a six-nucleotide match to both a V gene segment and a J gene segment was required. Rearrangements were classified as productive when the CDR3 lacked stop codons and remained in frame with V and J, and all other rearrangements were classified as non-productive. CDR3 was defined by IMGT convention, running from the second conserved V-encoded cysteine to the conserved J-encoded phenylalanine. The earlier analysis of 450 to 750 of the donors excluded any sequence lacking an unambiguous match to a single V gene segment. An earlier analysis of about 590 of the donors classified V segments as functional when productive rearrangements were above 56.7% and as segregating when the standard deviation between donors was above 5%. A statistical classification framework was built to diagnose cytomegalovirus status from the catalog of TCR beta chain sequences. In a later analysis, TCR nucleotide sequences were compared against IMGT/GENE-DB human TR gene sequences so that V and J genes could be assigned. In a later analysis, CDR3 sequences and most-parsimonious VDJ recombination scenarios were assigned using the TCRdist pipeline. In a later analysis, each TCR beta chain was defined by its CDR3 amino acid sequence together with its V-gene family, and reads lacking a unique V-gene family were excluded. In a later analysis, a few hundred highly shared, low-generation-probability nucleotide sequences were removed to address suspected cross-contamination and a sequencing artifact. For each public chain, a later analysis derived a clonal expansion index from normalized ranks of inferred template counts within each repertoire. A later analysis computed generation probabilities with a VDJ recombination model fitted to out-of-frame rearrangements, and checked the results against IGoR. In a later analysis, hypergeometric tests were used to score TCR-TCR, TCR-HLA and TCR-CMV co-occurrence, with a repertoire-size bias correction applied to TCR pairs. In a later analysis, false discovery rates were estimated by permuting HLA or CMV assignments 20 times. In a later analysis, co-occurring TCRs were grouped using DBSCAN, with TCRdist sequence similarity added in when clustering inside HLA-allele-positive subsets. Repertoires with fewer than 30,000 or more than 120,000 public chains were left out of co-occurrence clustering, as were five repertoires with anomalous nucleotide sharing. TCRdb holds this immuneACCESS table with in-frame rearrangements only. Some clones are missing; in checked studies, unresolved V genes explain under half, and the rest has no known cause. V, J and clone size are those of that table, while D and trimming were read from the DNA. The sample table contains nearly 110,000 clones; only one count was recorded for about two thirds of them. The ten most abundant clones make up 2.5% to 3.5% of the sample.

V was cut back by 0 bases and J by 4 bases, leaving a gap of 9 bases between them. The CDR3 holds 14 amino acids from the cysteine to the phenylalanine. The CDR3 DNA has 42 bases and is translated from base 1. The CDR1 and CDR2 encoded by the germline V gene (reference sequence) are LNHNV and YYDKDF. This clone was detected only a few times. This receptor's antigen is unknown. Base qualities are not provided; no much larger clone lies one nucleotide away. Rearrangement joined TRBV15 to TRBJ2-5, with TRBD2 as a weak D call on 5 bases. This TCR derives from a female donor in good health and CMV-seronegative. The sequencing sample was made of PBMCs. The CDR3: CATSRDLGRETQYF. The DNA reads TGTGCCACCAGCAGAGATCTGGGGAGAGAGACCCAGTACTTC.